A selection of T cell receptor beta chains follows, all from one sample in a study of T-cell reconstitution after alpha-beta-depleted transplantation in children. Each CDR3 protein gets one entry after TCRdb re-called the PCR reads with MiXCR. The sample lists roughly 50,000 distinct CDR3 sequences; 44% were seen once. The sequences come from PBMCs, mostly from graft donor cells, collected 360 days after TCRalphabeta/CD19-depleted stem cell transplant. These receptors were collected from a male patient between 10 and 17 years old who had a stem cell transplant for acute lymphoblastic leukemia, so the T cells may come from the graft donor. Each CDR3 is given with its conserved first and last residue. Each record gives: V gene, D gene, clone size, J gene, CDR3 DNA, CDR3 protein. A D gene is named only where the DNA matches it firmly. Clone size is shown for a subset of rows, as once, few, many or a class of expanded clone.

TRBV9,TRBD1,NA,TRBJ2-3,TGTGCCAGCAATCACGGGACAGAAACTACAGATACGCAGTATTTT,CASNHGTETTDTQYF
TRBV13,NA,NA,TRBJ1-2,TGTGCCAGCAGCATCGAACAGGGCCGAGCTAACTATGGCTACACCTTC,CASSIEQGRANYGYTF
TRBV7-6,NA,NA,TRBJ2-1,TGTGCCAGCAGCTTACGGGACCGGGGTTACAATGAGCAGTTCTTC,CASSLRDRGYNEQFF
TRBV28,NA,many,TRBJ2-6,TGTGCCAGCAGGAAGACTGCTGGCGTCCTGACTTTC,CASRKTAGVLTF
TRBV3-1,TRBD2,NA,TRBJ2-3,TGTGCCAGCAGCGACGCGGGACTAGCGGGATGGGGGTATAGCACAGATACGCAGTATTTT,CASSDAGLAGWGYSTDTQYF
TRBV7-9,NA,NA,TRBJ1-1,TGTGCCAGCAGCTCCTCGGGAGGGACTGAAGCTTTCTTT,CASSSSGGTEAFF
TRBV4-2,TRBD2,NA,TRBJ2-2,TGTGCCAGCAGCCAAGATCCTAGCGGGAGGGGTTCCGGGGAGCTGTTTTTT,CASSQDPSGRGSGELFF
TRBV3-1,NA,NA,TRBJ2-1,TGTGCCAGCAGCCAAGAGCAGCGGCCCTTCAATGAGCAGTTCTTC,CASSQEQRPFNEQFF
TRBV27,TRBD2,NA,TRBJ2-1,TGTGCCAGCAGTTTGGTTGGTAGCGGGAGATATGAGCAGTTCTTC,CASSLVGSGRYEQFF
TRBV5-1,NA,NA,TRBJ2-1,TGCGCCAGCAGCTTGGTTAGCCTTTCCTACAATGAGCAGTTCTTC,CASSLVSLSYNEQFF
TRBV19,NA,NA,TRBJ2-3,TGTGCCAGTAGCTCGGCAGGGAGCACAGATACGCAGTATTTT,CASSSAGSTDTQYF
TRBV12-3/TRBV12-4,NA,NA,TRBJ1-5,TGTGCCAGCAGTTTACGACAGGACCTATTATTGAACAATCAGCCCCAGCATTTT,CASSLRQDLLLNNQPQHF
TRBV10-3,TRBD2,NA,TRBJ2-3,TGTGCCATCAAGGGAGGGGGCACAGATACGCAGTATTTT,CAIKGGGTDTQYF
TRBV4-3,TRBD2,NA,TRBJ2-7,TGCGCCAGCAGCCAAGGGATAGCGGGGGGGTCCCCTCGGGAGCAGTACTTC,CASSQGIAGGSPREQYF
TRBV28,NA,NA,TRBJ2-5,TGTGCCAGCAGTTTATTTCAGGGGCCGCTTCGGGAGACCCAGTACTTC,CASSLFQGPLRETQYF
TRBV12-3/TRBV12-4,NA,NA,TRBJ2-7,TGTGCCAGCAGTTCACTTCAGGGTTACGAGCAGTACTTC,CASSSLQGYEQYF
TRBV10-3,NA,few,TRBJ1-1,TGTGCCACCCAAGAGTGGATGAACACTGAAGCTTTCTTT,CATQEWMNTEAFF
TRBV6-5,TRBD1,NA,TRBJ1-1,TGTGCCAGCAGTTACCGGACAGGCGGGATGAACACTGAAGCTTTCTTT,CASSYRTGGMNTEAFF
TRBV4-2,TRBD2,NA,TRBJ2-1,TGTGCCAGCAGCCGGGAGGGTCGAGCGGGAGACGAGCAGTTCTTC,CASSREGRAGDEQFF
TRBV7-2,NA,NA,TRBJ2-1,TGTGCCAGCAGCTTAGGAGCTTGGAATGAGCAGTTCTTC,CASSLGAWNEQFF
TRBV29-1,NA,many,TRBJ2-3,TGCAGCGCGGAGGCAGGGGACACAGATACGCAGTATTTT,CSAEAGDTDTQYF
TRBV12-3/TRBV12-4,NA,NA,TRBJ2-1,TGTGCCAGCAACTACGGTTCGAATGAGCAGTTCTTC,CASNYGSNEQFF
TRBV5-6,TRBD1,few,TRBJ2-7,TGTGCCAGCAGCCTCAGACAGGGGACCTCCTACGAGCAGTACTTC,CASSLRQGTSYEQYF
TRBV20-1,TRBD1,few,TRBJ2-1,TGCAGTGCTTCCGGGACAGGAGCTTACAATGAGCAGTTCTTC,CSASGTGAYNEQFF
TRBV28,TRBD1,NA,TRBJ2-1,TGTGCCAGCAGCTTATCCCGGACAGGGACCAATGAGCAGTTCTTC,CASSLSRTGTNEQFF
TRBV20-1,TRBD2,many,TRBJ2-5,TGCAGTGCTCCCCCTACTAGCGGGGGGATATGGCAAGAGACCCAGTACTTC,CSAPPTSGGIWQETQYF
TRBV7-8,NA,NA,TRBJ1-1,TGTGCCAGCAGCCCTAGGGGTGGAACGGCTTACACTGAAGCTTTCTTT,CASSPRGGTAYTEAFF
TRBV11-2,NA,NA,TRBJ2-2,TGTGCCAGCAGCACAGTAAACGGGGAGCTGTTTTTT,CASSTVNGELFF
TRBV6-2/TRBV6-3,TRBD1,NA,TRBJ1-1,TGTGCCAGCAGCCAACCCGGACAGGGCAGAGTCGCTTTCTTT,CASSQPGQGRVAFF
TRBV7-9,NA,NA,TRBJ2-7,TGTGCCAGCAGCTTCGGGACGGATTCCTACGAGCAGTACTTC,CASSFGTDSYEQYF